This entry lists 24 T cell receptor beta chains sequenced from one sample in a study of blood T cell repertoires in COVID-19. Clones were read by immunoSEQ multiplex PCR, and TCRdb kept only the in-frame ones, dropping some. The sample carries roughly 170,000 clones, 86% recorded once. Sequencing was carried out using peripheral blood. These receptors were taken from a man aged 65 to 79 with active or convalescent COVID-19.

J is TRBJ1-1 and V is TRBV18, with TRBD1 matching 7 bases. The CDR3 is 14 residues long. Germline-derived CDR1 and CDR2 are KGHSH and LQKENI. With 6 bases clipped from V and 1 base from J, the junction kept 5 bases outside the gene matches. In nucleotides, the CDR3 is TGTGCCAGCTCGGGGGCAGGGGGGAACACTGAAGCTTTCTTT. Protein: CASSGAGGNTEAFF.

V gene TRBV7-9 combines with J gene TRBJ1-1, with D maybe TRBD1 (6 bases). The CDR3 runs to 13 residues. CDR1 and CDR2 (germline): SEHNR, FQNEAQ (reference sequence). The V end lost 4 bases, the J end lost 4 bases, and 10 bases lay between the germline ends. The CDR3 DNA is TGTGCCAGCAGCTCTGAAGGGGGCACTGAAGCTTTCTTT. This gives the protein CASSSEGGTEAFF.

The chain is built from TRBV27 and TRBJ2-7; D perhaps matches TRBD1 (6 bases). With 4 bases removed from V and 4 bases from J, the gap between germline ends came to 20 bases. From germline, CDR1 is MNHEY and CDR2 SMNVEV (reference sequence). The CDR3 has 16 amino acids. Here the CDR3 reads CASSSSGTKGSYEQYF. The DNA for the CDR3 is TGTGCCAGCAGTTCATCCGGGACAAAGGGTTCTTACGAGCAGTACTTC.

The chain combines TRBV19 with TRBJ2-6; D is possibly TRBD1 (6 bases). The V and J ends lost 5 bases and 0 bases respectively, with 17 bases between them. The CDR3 is made up of 18 amino acids. Germline CDR1 is LNHDA and CDR2 is SQIVND (reference sequence). The CDR3 here is CASSARQAYYSGANVLTF. CDR3 sequence (DNA): TGTGCCAGTAGTGCGCGACAGGCCTACTACTCTGGGGCCAACGTCCTGACTTTC.

The V and J genes are TRBV6-5 and TRBJ2-5, with D possibly being TRBD2 (6 bases). This CDR3 has 14 amino acids. V lost 5 bases and J lost 5, with 15 bases in between. Germline-derived CDR1 and CDR2 are MNHEY and SVGAGI. The CDR3 DNA reads as TGTGCCAGCAGTCCCCGGGCAGGGAGGGAGACCCAGTACTTC. The encoded protein is CASSPRAGRETQYF.

This chain uses TRBV28 with TRBJ1-2, with D possibly being TRBD1 (5 bases). The germline gives CDR1 MDHEN, CDR2 SYDVKM. V shed 2 bases and J shed 7 bases, with 14 bases lying between them. This CDR3 is 14 amino acids long. In DNA form, the CDR3 reads TGTGCCAGCAGTTTACAGGCAGTAAGGGGTGGCTACACCTTC. As protein: CASSLQAVRGGYTF.

CDR3 DNA sequence: TGTGCCAGCAGTTTACCCGACAGCCGCTACTATGGCTACACCTTC. Its protein product is CASSLPDSRYYGYTF. The chain is built from TRBV28 and TRBJ1-2, with D tentatively TRBD1 (5 bases). The CDR3 loop spans 15 amino acids. V shed 2 bases and J shed 3 bases, with 13 bases lying between them. The germline V gene has CDR1 MDHEN and CDR2 SYDVKM.

This clone was seen only once. CDR3 region: CASSFSGRAGEQYF. As DNA, the CDR3 is TGTGCCAGCAGCTTTAGCGGGAGGGCCGGCGAGCAGTACTTC. This sequence joins TRBV7-2 and TRBJ2-7; 11 nucleotides line up with TRBD2. The junction had 4 bases not matched to a gene; V was cut back by 3 bases and J by 6 bases. Germline CDR1 and CDR2: SGHTA and FQGNSA. The CDR3 runs to 14 residues.

CDR3 in DNA: TGTGCCAGCACCTGGGGACTTCAGAACACTGAAGCTTTCTTT. Translating it yields CASTWGLQNTEAFF. V gene TRBV3-1 (or the pseudogene TRBV3-2) combines with J gene TRBJ1-1; D is perhaps TRBD1 (5 bases). The V end lost 7 bases, the J end lost 1 base, and 13 bases lay between the germline ends. Per the germline V gene, CDR1 is LGHDT and CDR2 is YNNKEL (reference sequence). CDR3 length equals 14 residues.

This clone has only a few counts. The chain has TRBV2 and TRBJ1-2; D call uncertain. Germline CDR1 and CDR2: SNHLY and FYNNEI. This CDR3 spans 13 amino acids. V was trimmed by 5 bases and J by 2 bases, leaving 9 bases between them. CDR3: CASSPDWNYGYTF. The CDR3 DNA reads as TGTGCCAGCAGTCCGGACTGGAACTATGGCTACACCTTC.

This chain joins TRBV7-2 and TRBJ1-4; weak D call: TRBD1 (5 bases). Deletions cut 5 bases from V and 8 bases from J, with 12 bases between. The CDR3 is 13 residues long. CDR1 is SGHTA and CDR2 is FQGNSA in the germline V gene. In nucleotides, the CDR3 is TGTGCCAGCAGCCAGAAGGGGCGGGAAAAACTGTTTTTT. Translated: CASSQKGREKLFF.

V is TRBV19 and J is TRBJ2-7; TRBD1 matches 8 bases. V shed 4 bases, J shed 1 base, and the junction held 3 bases outside the gene matches. The length of the CDR3 is 14 residues. In germline, CDR1 is LNHDA, CDR2 SQIVND (reference sequence). CDR3 coding DNA: TGTGCCAGTAGTACTGGACAGGGATCCTACGAGCAGTACTTC. It codes for CASSTGQGSYEQYF. Based on the CDR3 plus reference TRBV19 and TRBJ2-7, the full variable domain is DGGITQSPKYLFRKEGQNVTLSCEQNLNHDAMYWYRQDPGQGLRLIYYSQIVNDFQKGDIAEGYSVSREKKESFPLTVTSAQKNPTAFYLCASSTGQGSYEQYFGPGTRLTVT.

V and J are TRBV3-1 (or the pseudogene TRBV3-2) and TRBJ1-2, with a tentative D call TRBD1 (5 bases). The CDR3 consists of 14 residues. V was pared by 0 bases and J by 3 bases, with 8 bases between. Germline V gene sequence: CDR1 LGHDT, CDR2 YNNKEL (reference sequence). The CDR3 sequence is CASSQDRQHYGYTF. CDR3 DNA: TGTGCCAGCAGCCAAGATCGACAGCACTATGGCTACACCTTC.

The chain is built from TRBV9 and TRBJ2-1, with D possibly called TRBD1 or TRBD2 (6 bases each). V was clipped by 4 bases and J by 6 bases, with 11 bases between them. CDR1 is SGDLS, CDR2 YYNGEE, per germline. This CDR3 has 13 amino acids. For the CDR3, the DNA is TGTGCCAGCAGCATAGGAGGGGGCAATGAGCAGTTCTTC. This codes for CASSIGGGNEQFF.

This clone has a single count. The gene calls are TRBV5-1 and TRBJ1-1, with TRBD1 matching over 10 bases. Germline V gene lookup returns CDR1 SGHRS and CDR2 YFSETQ. V was clipped by 1 base and J by 3 bases; unmatched bases: 6. The length of the CDR3 is 16 residues. CDR3 bases: TGCGCCAGCAGCTTGAGGATTGGACAGGGGGACACTGAAGCTTTCTTT. It codes for CASSLRIGQGDTEAFF.

The V call is TRBV14, the J call TRBJ2-1; D call uncertain. The CDR3 loop spans 13 amino acids. Germline V gives CDR1 SGHDN, CDR2 FVKESK. V was shortened by 3 bases and J by 5 bases, with 8 bases between the two germline ends. DNA for the CDR3: TGTGCCAGCAGCCATCACACCGACAATGAGCAGTTCTTC. Its translation: CASSHHTDNEQFF.

The genes are TRBV5-1 and TRBJ2-1; a weak D match, TRBD1 (5 bases). Germline V gene data show CDR1 as SGHRS and CDR2 as YFSETQ. The CDR3 is 14 residues long. The V and J ends lost 4 bases and 5 bases respectively, with 13 bases between them. CDR3 region: CASSAQGLDNEQFF. CDR3 nucleotides: TGCGCCAGCAGCGCTCAGGGTCTCGACAATGAGCAGTTCTTC.

This clone was detected a few times. The chain is built from TRBV18 and TRBJ2-1; 7 bases line up with TRBD1. The junction had 7 bases not matched to a gene; V was cut back by 2 bases and J by 0 bases. The CDR3 length is 17 residues. Looked up from germline, CDR1 is KGHSH and CDR2 is LQKENI. The CDR3 region has the DNA TGTGCCAGCTCACCATTCCGGACAGGTGACTCCTACAATGAGCAGTTCTTC. As protein: CASSPFRTGDSYNEQFF.

CDR3 sequence (DNA): TGTGCCATCGGGCCCAATCGACAGGGGGAAACCTACGAGCAGTACTTC. This sequence encodes CAIGPNRQGETYEQYF. The chain combines TRBV10-3 with TRBJ2-7; TRBD1 aligns across 9 bases. Germline V gives CDR1 ENHRY, CDR2 SYGVKD. V shed 8 bases and J 2 bases; nucleotides not matched to a gene: 13. This CDR3 spans 16 amino acids.

This chain links TRBV2 with TRBJ1-2; 8 bases are a match to TRBD1. Looked up from germline, CDR1 is SNHLY and CDR2 is FYNNEI. V lost 4 bases and J lost 5; bases outside the gene matches: 9. The CDR3 contains 15 residues. CDR3 coding DNA: TGTGCCAGCAGTGCCCGACAGGGGTTAGGGTATGGCTACACCTTC. Protein: CASSARQGLGYGYTF.

The gene calls are TRBV5-6 and TRBJ1-5, with D maybe TRBD1 (5 bases). V lost 2 bases and J 3 bases, leaving 9 bases between the germline ends. CDR1 and CDR2 from the germline V gene are SGHDT and YYEEEE. This CDR3 region has 14 residues. The CDR3 region has the DNA TGTGCCAGCAGCTTTAGACAGAACAATCAGCCCCAGCATTTT. Translation gives CASSFRQNNQPQHF.

This chain joins TRBV5-1 and TRBJ2-2; D may be TRBD2 (5 bases). The CDR3 runs 16 residues. With 1 base removed from V and 6 bases from J, the gap between germline ends came to 16 bases. CDR1 and CDR2 from the germline V gene are SGHRS and YFSETQ. The CDR3, as DNA: TGCGCCAGCAGCTTGTCCCCATGGGGAGACTCCGGGGAGCTGTTTTTT. Translated, it gives CASSLSPWGDSGELFF.

The CDR3 nucleotides are TGTGCCAGCAGCCATCGTTCGACAGGCCCCTATGGCTACACCTTC. It yields the protein CASSHRSTGPYGYTF. The chain joins TRBV3-1 (or the pseudogene TRBV3-2) to TRBJ1-2; D perhaps matches TRBD1 (6 bases). Germline loops: CDR1 LGHDT, CDR2 YNNKEL (reference sequence). The CDR3 has 15 amino acids. V dropped 3 bases and J dropped 4 bases, with 15 bases sitting between them.

The chain couples TRBV20-1 to TRBJ2-2; 7 nucleotides match TRBD1. The germline gives CDR1 DFQATT, CDR2 SNEGSKA (reference sequence). The length of the CDR3 is 15 residues. V lost 3 bases to trimming and J lost 1 base; unmatched junction nucleotides: 5. The CDR3 reads CSASGQVGNTGELFF. In nucleotides, the CDR3 is TGCAGTGCTAGTGGACAGGTCGGGAACACCGGGGAGCTGTTTTTT.